The next 26 T cell receptor beta chains were all read from a single sample in a study of shared clonotypes between healthy human individuals. Sequencing was performed with immunoSEQ multiplex PCR; in TCRdb, only in-frame clones are kept and a portion is missing. The data contain 2,100,000 or so clones, approximately 94% of them singletons. What was sequenced was naive CD4+ T cells sorted from blood. Documented subset: CD45RA+ positively selected. The receptors shown here come from a young man in good health.

This clone appeared once. The CDR3 loop reads CASSERAGLDGYTF. The CDR3 DNA is TGTGCCAGCAGTGAAAGGGCAGGGCTGGATGGCTACACCTTC. This chain links TRBV2 with TRBJ1-2, with D perhaps matching TRBD1 (5 bases). The CDR3 contains 14 residues. Germline V gives CDR1 SNHLY, CDR2 FYNNEI. The ends were cut back, 2 bases at V and 6 bases at J, with 13 bases in the middle.

This chain links TRBV7-2 with TRBJ1-5; D not certain. Germline assignment: CDR1 SGHTA and CDR2 FQGNSA. V was pared by 5 bases and J by 0 bases, with 11 bases between. This CDR3 comprises 15 residues. CDR3 coding DNA: TGTGCCAGCAGCCCTTCGTCGTTTAGCAATCAGCCCCAGCATTTT. Protein sequence: CASSPSSFSNQPQHF.

The chain links TRBV5-1 to TRBJ2-1; either TRBD1 or TRBD2 may supply D (6 bases each). Trimming took off 3 bases at V and 2 bases at J, with 12 bases between the two ends. The CDR3 is 15 amino acids. CDR1 SGHRS and CDR2 YFSETQ come from the germline V gene. The CDR3 DNA reads as TGCGCCAGCAGCTCCGAGGGGGGTCCCTACAATGAGCAGTTCTTC. It encodes CASSSEGGPYNEQFF. Using reference TRBV5-1 and TRBJ2-1 for the parts outside the CDR3, the full variable domain is KAGVTQTPRYLIKTRGQQVTLSCSPISGHRSVSWYQQTPGQGLQFLFEYFSETQRNKGNFPGRFSGRQFSNSRSEMNVSTLELGDSALYLCASSSEGGPYNEQFFGPGTRLTVL.

V gene TRBV6-1 combines with J gene TRBJ1-1; D not resolved. This CDR3 comprises 13 residues. Per the germline V gene, CDR1 is MNHNS and CDR2 is SASEGT. The V and J ends lost 2 bases and 8 bases respectively, with 12 bases between them. CDR3 sequence reads: CASSEPTAGEAFF. For the CDR3, the DNA is TGTGCCAGCAGTGAACCTACAGCCGGGGAAGCTTTCTTT.

V usage is TRBV30 and J usage is TRBJ1-2; D might be TRBD1 (6 bases). The V and J ends lost 4 bases and 2 bases respectively, with 8 bases between them. The CDR3 length is 12 residues. Germline assignment: CDR1 GTSNPN and CDR2 SVGIG (reference sequence). CDR3 region: CAWNGQNYGYTF. DNA for the CDR3: TGTGCCTGGAACGGACAGAACTATGGCTACACCTTC.

CDR3 DNA sequence: TGCGCCAGCAGCCCCGGGACTAGCGGGCGCTCTGGGGCCAACGTCCTGACTTTC. This sequence encodes CASSPGTSGRSGANVLTF. This chain joins TRBV4-1 and TRBJ2-6; 12 bases line up with TRBD2. V was pared by 4 bases and J by 0 bases, with 4 bases of the junction left unmatched. The CDR3 runs 18 residues. Germline lookup yields CDR1 MGHRA and CDR2 YSYEKL.

This sequence joins TRBV5-4 and TRBJ2-7; 8 nucleotides line up with TRBD1. From germline, CDR1 is SGHNT and CDR2 YYREEE (reference sequence). The V segment lost 0 bases and the J segment 4 bases; nucleotides outside the gene matches: 9. The CDR3 runs to 16 residues. Here the CDR3 DNA reads TGTGCCAGCAGCTTGGCCATGACAGGGGAATCATACGAGCAGTACTTC. Its translation: CASSLAMTGESYEQYF.

The chain is built from TRBV11-3 and TRBJ2-1, with 11 bases aligning to TRBD2. Trimming removed 2 bases from V and 4 bases from J; junction bases left unmatched: 1. Germline V gene data show CDR1 as SGHNT and CDR2 as YENEEA. The CDR3 contains 15 residues. CDR3 DNA: TGTGCCAGCAGCTTATGGACTAGCGGGTACAATGAGCAGTTCTTC. The encoded protein is CASSLWTSGYNEQFF.

J is TRBJ1-3 and V is TRBV7-2; a weak D match, TRBD1 (5 bases). The germline V and J ends were trimmed by 1 base and 4 bases, with 11 bases remaining between them. Per the germline V gene, CDR1 is SGHTA and CDR2 is FQGNSA. This CDR3 comprises 15 residues. CDR3 DNA: TGTGCCAGCAGCTTAGGCGGGGGGAAAGGAAACACCATATATTTT. Translated, it gives CASSLGGGKGNTIYF. The whole variable domain, filled in from reference TRBV7-2 and TRBJ1-3, reads GAGVSQSPSNKVTEKGKDVELRCDPISGHTALYWYRQSLGQGLEFLIYFQGNSAPDKSGLPSDRFSAERTGGSVSTLTIQRTQQEDSAVYLCASSLGGGKGNTIYFGEGSWLTVV.

This clone was detected once. The J gene is TRBJ1-2, the V gene TRBV18; D is unresolved. The V gene's germline CDR1 is KGHSH and CDR2 LQKENI. This CDR3 has 15 residues. With 3 bases removed from V and 8 bases from J, the gap between germline ends came to 19 bases. The CDR3 coding sequence is TGTGCCAGCTCACCCGGGGAGAGGGTTGGCGACGGCTACACCTTC. Protein product: CASSPGERVGDGYTF.

The chain links TRBV4-3 to TRBJ2-2, with 8 bases fitting TRBD1. CDR1 LGHNA and CDR2 YSLEER come from the germline V gene. J was trimmed by 5 bases and V by 2 bases; bases with no gene match: 13. This CDR3 spans 18 amino acids. Here the CDR3 DNA reads TGCGCCAGCAGCCAACACGACGGACAGGGCCGGAATACCGGGGAGCTGTTTTTT. Protein product: CASSQHDGQGRNTGELFF.

The chain joins TRBV5-4 to TRBJ1-1, with 11 positions matching TRBD1. The CDR3 is 14 residues long. The V gene end was trimmed by 0 bases and the J gene end by 6 bases; junction bases not matched to a gene: 1. Germline V gene data show CDR1 as SGHNT and CDR2 as YYREEE (reference sequence). CDR3 protein: CASSLAGQGAEAFF. The CDR3 DNA reads as TGTGCCAGCAGCTTGGCGGGACAGGGGGCTGAAGCTTTCTTT.

With respect to this clone: At the DNA level, this CDR3 is encoded by other sequences in the same sample as well. This sequence joins TRBV5-1 and TRBJ2-5; D gene unclear. Germline CDR1 is SGHRS and CDR2 is YFSETQ. Trimming pared 0 bases from V and 4 bases from J, leaving 10 bases between. CDR3 length: 14 residues. This CDR3 reads CASSLAGVSETQYF. The CDR3 DNA reads TGCGCCAGCAGCTTGGCTGGGGTTTCAGAGACCCAGTACTTC. Supplemented by reference TRBV5-1 and TRBJ2-5, the full variable domain reads KAGVTQTPRYLIKTRGQQVTLSCSPISGHRSVSWYQQTPGQGLQFLFEYFSETQRNKGNFPGRFSGRQFSNSRSEMNVSTLELGDSALYLCASSLAGVSETQYFGPGTRLLVL.

This chain links TRBV19 with TRBJ2-1; possibly TRBD1 or TRBD2 for D (5 bases each). The CDR3 consists of 15 residues. Trimming took off 5 bases at V and 8 bases at J, with 19 bases between the two ends. The germline gives CDR1 LNHDA, CDR2 SQIVND (reference sequence). CDR3: CASSWGDSAWDEQFF. The CDR3, as DNA: TGTGCCAGTAGTTGGGGAGACAGTGCCTGGGATGAGCAGTTCTTC.

The chain employs TRBV10-3 and TRBJ1-4; TRBD1 is a possible D gene (5 bases). Germline loops: CDR1 ENHRY, CDR2 SYGVKD. V was pared by 6 bases and J by 4 bases, with 12 bases between. The CDR3 sequence is 14 residues long. CDR3 in DNA: TGTGCCATCAGAGGGACGGGTGATAATGAAAAACTGTTTTTT. Protein product: CAIRGTGDNEKLFF.

The gene calls are TRBV5-4 and TRBJ2-3, with D unclear. V was trimmed by 2 bases and J by 0 bases, leaving 10 bases between them. This CDR3 contains 15 residues. Germline V CDR1 and CDR2: SGHNT, YYREEE (reference sequence). CDR3 region: CASSFGDISTDTQYF. As DNA, the CDR3 is TGTGCCAGCAGCTTCGGAGACATTAGCACAGATACGCAGTATTTT.

This chain links TRBV11-1 with TRBJ2-2, with unresolved D. The V end was cut by 7 bases, the J end by 5 bases, with 11 bases between. The CDR3 has 13 amino acids. Per the germline V gene, CDR1 is SGHAT and CDR2 is FQDESV (reference sequence). In nucleotides, the CDR3 is TGTGCCAGCACCCCACGTCTAACCGGGGAGCTGTTTTTT. It specifies CASTPRLTGELFF.

A word on this clone: Other DNA sequences in this specimen translate into the identical CDR3. This chain links TRBV19 with TRBJ2-1; 7 positions match TRBD2. The length of the CDR3 is 14 residues. Germline V CDR1 and CDR2: LNHDA, SQIVND (reference sequence). V lost 5 bases and J lost 0; bases outside the gene matches: 1. CDR3 in amino acids: CASSGGSSYNEQFF. CDR3 coding DNA: TGTGCCAGTAGTGGCGGGAGCTCCTACAATGAGCAGTTCTTC.

Turning to this clone: The identical CDR3 is also encoded by other nucleotide sequences in the sample. The chain is built from TRBV6-5 and TRBJ2-1, with D perhaps matching TRBD2 (6 bases). Germline CDR1 MNHEY, CDR2 SVGAGI. The ends were cut back, 5 bases at V and 2 bases at J, with 7 bases in the middle. This CDR3 region has 13 residues. CDR3 coding DNA: TGTGCCAGCAGTCGCGGGGCCTACAATGAGCAGTTCTTC. This translates into CASSRGAYNEQFF.

In regard to this clone: The sample carries other DNA sequences with the same CDR3. V is TRBV30 and J is TRBJ1-1; no definite D call. V lost 0 bases to trimming and J lost 4 bases, with 15 bases between them. Germline CDR1 and CDR2: GTSNPN and SVGIG (reference sequence). The CDR3 sequence is 15 residues long. The CDR3 spells CAWSVRGRGFTEAFF. The CDR3 region has the DNA TGTGCCTGGAGTGTACGAGGAAGAGGGTTCACTGAAGCTTTCTTT.

CDR3 sequence (DNA): TGCGCCAGCAGCTTGACAGGGCTGCATGAAAAACTGTTTTTT. Amino acids: CASSLTGLHEKLFF. V and J are TRBV5-1 and TRBJ1-4; D is perhaps TRBD1 (6 bases). The length of the CDR3 is 14 residues. The V end lost 1 base, the J end lost 6 bases, and 10 bases lay between the germline ends. Germline CDR1 is SGHRS and CDR2 is YFSETQ.

J is TRBJ2-7 and V is TRBV6-5, with 7 bases fitting TRBD1. The V segment lost 2 bases and the J segment 2 bases; nucleotides outside the gene matches: 6. The CDR3 is 15 amino acids. Germline CDR1 MNHEY, CDR2 SVGAGI. CDR3 sequence reads: CASSYQDRSAYEQYF. The CDR3 DNA sequence: TGTGCCAGCAGTTACCAGGACAGGTCCGCCTACGAGCAGTACTTC.

The rearrangement joins TRBV10-3 to TRBJ1-3, with D possibly matching TRBD1 (5 bases). CDR1 is ENHRY, CDR2 SYGVKD, per germline. The CDR3 sequence is 16 residues long. V dropped 2 bases and J dropped 2 bases, with 13 bases sitting between them. CDR3 sequence reads: CAISEGRGSPGNTIYF. The CDR3 nucleotides are TGTGCCATCAGTGAGGGAAGGGGCTCTCCTGGAAACACCATATATTTT.

The chain is built from TRBV19 and TRBJ1-5, with TRBD1 as a possible D gene (5 bases). V was pared by 1 base and J by 4 bases, with 11 bases between. The germline CDR1 and CDR2 sequences are LNHDA and SQIVND (reference sequence). The CDR3 has 15 amino acids. In DNA form, the CDR3 reads TGTGCCAGTAGTATAGTTGGGGGAAAGAATCAGCCCCAGCATTTT. It translates to CASSIVGGKNQPQHF.

Concerning this clone itself: Other DNA sequences from this sample encode an identical CDR3 as well. The V and J genes are TRBV5-1 and TRBJ1-1; tentatively, D is TRBD1 (5 bases). Germline V gene data show CDR1 as SGHRS and CDR2 as YFSETQ. V was clipped by 0 bases and J by 1 base, with 7 bases between them. This CDR3 has 14 residues. The CDR3 nucleotides read TGCGCCAGCAGCTTGGGTGGGGCGAACACTGAAGCTTTCTTT. Its protein is CASSLGGANTEAFF.

The V and J genes are TRBV5-6 and TRBJ2-3; D is unresolved. Germline loops: CDR1 SGHDT, CDR2 YYEEEE. The V end was cut by 2 bases, the J end by 1 base, with 11 bases between. The CDR3 is 15 amino acids. CDR3 sequence (DNA): TGTGCCAGCAGCTTCCTACACTTGGGCACAGATACGCAGTATTTT. Translation gives CASSFLHLGTDTQYF.